The entry below gives a single T cell receptor (beta chain) sequence along with its context. Antigen specificity is unknown. The record originates from a study of shared clonotypes between healthy human individuals. Study-wide context: Used for every donor were three CD4 naive, three CD4 memory, two CD8 naive and one CD8 memory plate.

Germline CDR1 is WNHNN and CDR2 is SYGVQD (reference sequence). Losses at the gene ends were 6 bases for V and 12 bases for J; bases not matched to a gene: 7. The CDR3 extends over 11 amino acids. Measured with immunoSEQ multiplex PCR; TCRdb has only the in-frame clones, and not every one. The sample records more than 1,200,000 clones, 98% being singletons. Study results and caveats: Memory subsets generally showed smaller estimated richness than naive subsets did. Clonotypes not shared had lower generation probabilities than those common to all four donors. Enrolling few donors narrowed the genetic and exposure-history diversity that was represented.

The receptor comes from a man under 40 in good health. V is TRBV10-1 and J is TRBJ2-7, with 8 bases identical to TRBD1. The sequencing sample was made of naive CD4+ T cells sorted from blood. Stated subset: CD45RA+ positively selected. Here the CDR3 DNA reads TGCGCCAGCAGGGGGACAGGTCCCTTGTACTTC. Translated: CASRGTGPLYF.